This TCR beta chain came from a study of blood T cell repertoires in COVID-19 (TCRdb year 2020). About the study as a whole: Samples covering the acute and convalescent phases of COVID-19 were provided by collaborators in the United States, Italy and Spain. The samples were drawn from the first 160 participants of the ongoing ImmuneRACE study and from more than 1,000 subjects provided by 6 global collaborators. The dataset comprised deeply sampled blood TCRbeta repertoires from subjects exposed to, actively infected with, or recovered from COVID-19. A freely available public database, intended as a resource for researchers studying the immune response to SARS-CoV-2, is where the repertoires were released. Sample metadata almost always included a de-identified subject ID, COVID-19 status, age in years and sex. The material from the prospective study consisted of cDNA or gDNA derived from T cells, B-cell-depleted T cells, or PBMCs. Where available, HLA class I and class II types were taken from metadata supplied by the sample provider and were not determined by assay-based typing.

For this clone: The specificity of this receptor is unknown. Base qualities are not provided; no much larger clone lies one nucleotide away.

In the prospective study, participants were about 18 to 100 years old, resided in 20 to 30 geographic areas of the United States, and were enrolled through a virtual design. To assign participants to cohorts, the prospective study relied on clinical history that participants themselves reported in a screening survey and a study questionnaire. In the prospective study, mobile phlebotomists collected whole blood, serum and a nasopharyngeal or oropharyngeal swab from each participant. Participants in the prospective study had the option to provide additional blood draws and questionnaires over an approximately 2-month period. Before DNA extraction, blood samples from the prospective study were shipped at room temperature or frozen. The CDR3, cysteine through phenylalanine, is 15 amino acids long. Of the read, only the CDR3 DNA is kept; its 45 bases are in frame from base 1. As encoded in the germline V gene (reference sequence), CDR1 is GTSNPN while CDR2 is SVGIG. V is cut back by 5 bases and J by 4 bases, with 7 bases in the junction unmatched.

The immunoSEQ Assay, a bias-controlled multiplex PCR, was used to amplify TCRbeta CDR3 regions from genomic DNA. The published analysis was carried out like this. The number of nucleated cells in each sample was estimated from the amplification of reference gene primers within the assay. To quantify the absolute abundance of each unique TCRbeta CDR3 rearrangement, sequence reads were collapsed and filtered. For each sample, productive Simpson clonality was calculated by taking the square root of Simpson's diversity index across productive rearrangements. The table was pulled from immuneACCESS by TCRdb, which kept in-frame rearrangements only. Such tables lose some clones; where checked, under half of the loss comes from unresolved V genes, and the rest has no known cause. That table supplies the V and J calls and clone size; D and trimming were determined from the DNA. This sample gives fewer than 200,000 clones in total; about 90% of them show up just once. The ten top clones hold roughly 1.2% of the sample.

What the authors observed across the whole study: The quantity of clinical and demographic metadata differed by source and by participant and was supplied without curation.

The receptor comes from a human donor with acute COVID-19. The donor label of this sample is uncertain. The V and J segments used are TRBV30 and TRBJ2-7, with 14 middle bases fitting TRBD2. Sequenced: PBMCs or T cells enriched from blood (not recorded which). The sequenced DNA is TGTGCCTGGGCCGGACTAGCGGGAGGCTGGTACGAGCAGTACTTC. The translation is CAWAGLAGGWYEQYF. With the portions outside the CDR3 filled from the reference TRBV30 and TRBJ2-7 genes, the complete variable region becomes SQTIHQWPATLVQPVGSPLSLECTVEGTSNPNLYWYRQAAGRGLQLLFYSVGIGQISSEVPQNLSASRPQDRQFILSSKKLLLSDSGFYLCAWAGLAGGWYEQYFGPGTRLTVT.